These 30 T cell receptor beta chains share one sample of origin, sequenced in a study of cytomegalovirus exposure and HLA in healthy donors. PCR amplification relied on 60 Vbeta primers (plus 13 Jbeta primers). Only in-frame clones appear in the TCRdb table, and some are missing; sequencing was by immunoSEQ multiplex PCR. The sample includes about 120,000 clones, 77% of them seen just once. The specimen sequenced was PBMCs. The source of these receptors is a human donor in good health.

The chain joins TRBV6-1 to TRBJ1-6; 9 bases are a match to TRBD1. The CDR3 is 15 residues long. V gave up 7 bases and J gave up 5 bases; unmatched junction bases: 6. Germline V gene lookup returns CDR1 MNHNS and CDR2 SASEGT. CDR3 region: CASKQQGANNSPLHF. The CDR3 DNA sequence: TGTGCCAGCAAACAACAGGGGGCGAATAATTCACCCCTCCACTTT.

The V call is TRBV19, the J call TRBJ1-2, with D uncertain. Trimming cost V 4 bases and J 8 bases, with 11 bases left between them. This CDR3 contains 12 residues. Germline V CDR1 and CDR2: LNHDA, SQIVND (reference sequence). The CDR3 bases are TGTGCCAGTAGTAGACTACAAGGAGGCTACACCTTC. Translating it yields CASSRLQGGYTF.

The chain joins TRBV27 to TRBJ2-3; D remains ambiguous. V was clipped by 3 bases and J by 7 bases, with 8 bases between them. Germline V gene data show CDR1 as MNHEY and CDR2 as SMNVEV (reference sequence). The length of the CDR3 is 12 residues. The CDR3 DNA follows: TGTGCCAGCAGTTTTGGGCGAAATACGCAGTATTTT. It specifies CASSFGRNTQYF.

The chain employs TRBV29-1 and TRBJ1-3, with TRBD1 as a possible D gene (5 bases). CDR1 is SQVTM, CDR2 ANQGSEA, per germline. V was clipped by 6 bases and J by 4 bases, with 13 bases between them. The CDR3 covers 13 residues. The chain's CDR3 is CSVGRGDGNTIYF. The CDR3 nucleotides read TGCAGCGTCGGGAGGGGAGACGGAAACACCATATATTTT.

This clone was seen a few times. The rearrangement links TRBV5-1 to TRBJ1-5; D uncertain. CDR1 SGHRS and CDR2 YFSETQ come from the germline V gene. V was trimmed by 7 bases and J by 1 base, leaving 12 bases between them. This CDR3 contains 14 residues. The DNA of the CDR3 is TGCGCCAGCCGAAAGGAGGGAAGCAATCAGCCCCAGCATTTT. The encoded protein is CASRKEGSNQPQHF.

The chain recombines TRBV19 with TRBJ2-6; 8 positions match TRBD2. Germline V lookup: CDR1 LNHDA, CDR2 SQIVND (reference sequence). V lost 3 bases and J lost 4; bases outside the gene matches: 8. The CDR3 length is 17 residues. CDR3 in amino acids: CASSMSGGPTGANVLTF. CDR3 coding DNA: TGTGCCAGTAGTATGAGCGGGGGACCTACAGGGGCCAACGTCCTGACTTTC.

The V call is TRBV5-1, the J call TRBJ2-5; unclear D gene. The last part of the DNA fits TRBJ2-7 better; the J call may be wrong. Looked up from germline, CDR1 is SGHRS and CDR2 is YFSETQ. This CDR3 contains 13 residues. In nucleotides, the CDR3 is TGCGCCAGCAGCTTGGGATCGTCCTACGAGCAGTACTTC. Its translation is CASSLGSSYEQYF.

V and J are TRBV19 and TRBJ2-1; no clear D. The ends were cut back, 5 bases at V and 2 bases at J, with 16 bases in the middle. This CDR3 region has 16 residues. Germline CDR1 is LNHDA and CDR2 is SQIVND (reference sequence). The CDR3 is CASSPDNSRPYNEQFF. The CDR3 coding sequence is TGTGCCAGTAGTCCCGACAACTCACGCCCCTACAATGAGCAGTTCTTC.

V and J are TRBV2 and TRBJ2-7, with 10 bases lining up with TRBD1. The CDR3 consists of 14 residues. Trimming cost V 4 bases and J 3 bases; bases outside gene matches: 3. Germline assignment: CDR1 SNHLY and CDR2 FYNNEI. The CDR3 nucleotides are TGTGCCAGCAGTGGACGGGACAGGGGCTACGAGCAGTACTTC. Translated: CASSGRDRGYEQYF.

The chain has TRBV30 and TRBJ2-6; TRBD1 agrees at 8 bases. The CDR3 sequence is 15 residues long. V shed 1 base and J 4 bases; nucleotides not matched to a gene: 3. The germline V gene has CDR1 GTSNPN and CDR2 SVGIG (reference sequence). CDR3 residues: CAWSARGRGANVLTF. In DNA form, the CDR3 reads TGTGCCTGGAGTGCCAGGGGGCGGGGGGCCAACGTCCTGACTTTC.

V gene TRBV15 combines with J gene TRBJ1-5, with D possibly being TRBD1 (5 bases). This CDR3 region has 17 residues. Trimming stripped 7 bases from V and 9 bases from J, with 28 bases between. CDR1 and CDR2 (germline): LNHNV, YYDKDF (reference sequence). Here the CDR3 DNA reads TGTGCCACCACCCCGGGGGGGGGTCAATCGCAGCTATCGCCCCAGCATTTT. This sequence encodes CATTPGGGQSQLSPQHF.

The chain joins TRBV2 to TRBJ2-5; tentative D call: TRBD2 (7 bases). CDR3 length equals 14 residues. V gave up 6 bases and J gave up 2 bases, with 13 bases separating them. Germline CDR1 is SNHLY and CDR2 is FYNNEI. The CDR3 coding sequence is TGTGCCAGCAGGAGGGGGGGGCCGCAAGAGACCCAGTACTTC. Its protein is CASRRGGPQETQYF.

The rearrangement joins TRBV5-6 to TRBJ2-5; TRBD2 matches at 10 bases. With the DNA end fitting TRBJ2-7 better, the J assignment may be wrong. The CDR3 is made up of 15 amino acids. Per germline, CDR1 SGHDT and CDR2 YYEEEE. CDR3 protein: CASSLKGLATYEQYF. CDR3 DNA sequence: TGTGCCAGCAGCCTGAAGGGACTAGCGACCTACGAGCAGTACTTC.

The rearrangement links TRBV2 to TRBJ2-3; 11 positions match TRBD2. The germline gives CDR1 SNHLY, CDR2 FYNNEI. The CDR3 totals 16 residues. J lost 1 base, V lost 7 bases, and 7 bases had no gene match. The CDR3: CASTPRGLAGTDTQYF. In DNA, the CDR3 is TGTGCCAGCACCCCTCGGGGACTAGCGGGCACAGATACGCAGTATTTT. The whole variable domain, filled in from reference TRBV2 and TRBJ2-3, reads EPEVTQTPSHQVTQMGQEVILRCVPISNHLYFYWYRQILGQKVEFLVSFYNNEISEKSEIFDDQFSVERPDGSNFTLKIRSTKLEDSAMYFCASTPRGLAGTDTQYFGPGTRLTVL.

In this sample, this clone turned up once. CDR3 sequence (DNA): TGTGCCAGCAGTTACCCCGGCTATGGCTACACCTTC. Its translation is CASSYPGYGYTF. This sequence joins TRBV6-5 and TRBJ1-2; D remains ambiguous. The V gene lost 2 bases and the J gene lost 4 bases, with 5 bases spanning the gap. The CDR3 contains 12 residues. Germline CDR1 reads MNHEY; CDR2 reads SVGAGI.

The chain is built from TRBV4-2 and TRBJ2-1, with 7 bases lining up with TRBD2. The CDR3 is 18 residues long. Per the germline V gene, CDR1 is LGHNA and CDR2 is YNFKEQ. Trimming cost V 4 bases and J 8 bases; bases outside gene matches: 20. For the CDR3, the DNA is TGTGCCAGCAGCCTAGACCCTCCCGCCGAGACTAGCAGCGATGAGCAGTTCTTC. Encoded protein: CASSLDPPAETSSDEQFF.

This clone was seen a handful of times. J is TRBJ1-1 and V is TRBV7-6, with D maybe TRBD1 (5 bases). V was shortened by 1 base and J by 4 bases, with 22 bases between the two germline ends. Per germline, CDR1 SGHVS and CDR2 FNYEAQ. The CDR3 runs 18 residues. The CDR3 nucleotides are TGTGCCAGCAGCTTAGGCAGCAGGGTTGCCGATTTGGGCACTGAAGCTTTCTTT. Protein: CASSLGSRVADLGTEAFF.

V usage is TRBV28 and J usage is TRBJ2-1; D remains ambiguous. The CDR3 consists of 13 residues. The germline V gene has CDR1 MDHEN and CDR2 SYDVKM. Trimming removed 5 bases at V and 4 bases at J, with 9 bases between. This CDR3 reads CASSPVSYNEQFF. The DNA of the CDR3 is TGTGCCAGCAGTCCCGTGAGTTACAATGAGCAGTTCTTC.

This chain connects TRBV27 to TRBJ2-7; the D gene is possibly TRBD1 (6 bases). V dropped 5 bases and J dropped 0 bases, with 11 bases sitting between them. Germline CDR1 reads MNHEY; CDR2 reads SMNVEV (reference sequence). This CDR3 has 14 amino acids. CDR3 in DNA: TGTGCCAGCAGTGGGACATTGAGCTCCTACGAGCAGTACTTC. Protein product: CASSGTLSSYEQYF.

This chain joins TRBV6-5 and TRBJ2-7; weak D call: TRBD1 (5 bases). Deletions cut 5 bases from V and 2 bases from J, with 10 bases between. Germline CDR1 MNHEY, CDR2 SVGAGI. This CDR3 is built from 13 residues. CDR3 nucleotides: TGTGCCAGCAGTGACGACAGCCCCTACGAGCAGTACTTC. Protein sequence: CASSDDSPYEQYF.

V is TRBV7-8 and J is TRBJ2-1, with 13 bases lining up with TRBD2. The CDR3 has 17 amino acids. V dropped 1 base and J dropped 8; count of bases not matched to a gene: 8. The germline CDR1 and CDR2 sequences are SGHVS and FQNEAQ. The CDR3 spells CASSLGSGLAGVDEQFF. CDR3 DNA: TGTGCCAGCAGCTTAGGGTCCGGACTAGCGGGAGTAGATGAGCAGTTCTTC.

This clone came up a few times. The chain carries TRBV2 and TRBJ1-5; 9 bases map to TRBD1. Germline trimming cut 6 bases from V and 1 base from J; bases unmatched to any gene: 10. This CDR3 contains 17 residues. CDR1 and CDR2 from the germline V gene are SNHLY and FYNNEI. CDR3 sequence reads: CASSHRTGVWSNQPQHF. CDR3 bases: TGTGCCAGCAGCCATAGGACAGGGGTATGGAGCAATCAGCCCCAGCATTTT.

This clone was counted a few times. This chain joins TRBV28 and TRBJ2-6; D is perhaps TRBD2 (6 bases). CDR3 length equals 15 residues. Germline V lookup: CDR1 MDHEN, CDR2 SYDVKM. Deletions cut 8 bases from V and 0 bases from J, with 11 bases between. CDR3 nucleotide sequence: TGTGCCAGCCAGACGGAGGGCTCTGGGGCCAACGTCCTGACTTTC. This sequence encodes CASQTEGSGANVLTF.

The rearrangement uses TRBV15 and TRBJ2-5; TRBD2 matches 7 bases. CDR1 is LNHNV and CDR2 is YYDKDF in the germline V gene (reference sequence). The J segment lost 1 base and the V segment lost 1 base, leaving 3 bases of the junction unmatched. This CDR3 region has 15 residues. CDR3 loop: CATSRGTGGQETQYF. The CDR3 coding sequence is TGTGCCACCAGCAGAGGGACGGGGGGCCAAGAGACCCAGTACTTC.

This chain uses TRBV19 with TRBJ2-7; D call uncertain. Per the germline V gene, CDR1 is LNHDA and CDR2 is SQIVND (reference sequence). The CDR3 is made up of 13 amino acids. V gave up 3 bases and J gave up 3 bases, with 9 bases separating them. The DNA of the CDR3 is TGTGCCAGTAGTATTGAGGTGGACTACGAGCAGTACTTC. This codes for CASSIEVDYEQYF.

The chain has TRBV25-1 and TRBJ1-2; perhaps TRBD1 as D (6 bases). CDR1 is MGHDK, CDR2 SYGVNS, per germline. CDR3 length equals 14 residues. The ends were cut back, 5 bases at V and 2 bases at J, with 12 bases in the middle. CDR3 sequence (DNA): TGTGCCAGCAGTTCGGCAGGGGTCAACTATGGCTACACCTTC. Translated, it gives CASSSAGVNYGYTF.

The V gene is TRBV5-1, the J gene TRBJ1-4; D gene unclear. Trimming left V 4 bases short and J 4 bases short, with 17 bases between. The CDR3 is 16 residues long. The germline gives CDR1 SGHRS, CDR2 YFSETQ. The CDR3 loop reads CASSASIWQNNEKLFF. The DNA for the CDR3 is TGCGCCAGCAGCGCTTCCATATGGCAGAATAATGAAAAACTGTTTTTT.

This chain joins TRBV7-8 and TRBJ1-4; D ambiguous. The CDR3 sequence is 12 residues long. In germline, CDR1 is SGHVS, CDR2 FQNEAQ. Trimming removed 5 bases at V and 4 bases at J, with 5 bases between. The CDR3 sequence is CASSPFNEKLFF. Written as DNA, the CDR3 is TGTGCCAGCAGCCCATTTAATGAAAAACTGTTTTTT. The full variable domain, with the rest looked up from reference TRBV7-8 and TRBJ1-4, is GAGVSQSPRYKVAKRGQDVALRCDPISGHVSLFWYQQALGQGPEFLTYFQNEAQLDKSGLPSDRFFAERPEGSVSTLKIQRTQQEDSAVYLCASSPFNEKLFFGSGTQLSVL.

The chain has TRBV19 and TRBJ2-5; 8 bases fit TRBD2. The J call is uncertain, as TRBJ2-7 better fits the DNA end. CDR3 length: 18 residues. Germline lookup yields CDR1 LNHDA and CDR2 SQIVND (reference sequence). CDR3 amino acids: CASSIMVGSGTPHYEQYF. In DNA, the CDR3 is TGTGCCAGTAGTATAATGGTTGGTAGCGGGACTCCCCACTACGAGCAGTACTTC.

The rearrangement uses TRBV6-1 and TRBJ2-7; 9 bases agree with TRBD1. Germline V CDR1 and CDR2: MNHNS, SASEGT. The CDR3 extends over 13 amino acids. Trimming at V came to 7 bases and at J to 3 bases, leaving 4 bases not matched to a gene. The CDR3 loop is CASNDRGDYEQYF. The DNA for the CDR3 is TGTGCCAGCAATGACAGGGGGGACTACGAGCAGTACTTC.